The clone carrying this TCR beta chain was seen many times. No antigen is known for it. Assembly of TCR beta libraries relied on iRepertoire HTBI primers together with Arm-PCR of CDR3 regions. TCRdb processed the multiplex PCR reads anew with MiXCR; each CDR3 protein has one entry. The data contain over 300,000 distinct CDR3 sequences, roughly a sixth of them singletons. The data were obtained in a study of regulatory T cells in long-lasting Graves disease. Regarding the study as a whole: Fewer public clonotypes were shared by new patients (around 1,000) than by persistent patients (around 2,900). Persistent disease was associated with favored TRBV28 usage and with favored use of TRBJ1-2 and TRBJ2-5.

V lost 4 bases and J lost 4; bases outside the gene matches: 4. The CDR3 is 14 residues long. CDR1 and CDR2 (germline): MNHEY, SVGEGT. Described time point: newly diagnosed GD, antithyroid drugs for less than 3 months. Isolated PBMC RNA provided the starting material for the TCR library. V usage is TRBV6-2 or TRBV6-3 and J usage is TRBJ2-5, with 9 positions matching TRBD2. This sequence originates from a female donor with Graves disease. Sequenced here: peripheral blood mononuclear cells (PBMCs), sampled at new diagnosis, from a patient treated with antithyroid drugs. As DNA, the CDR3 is TGTGCCAGCAGTTCAGTAGCGGGAGTAGAGACCCAGTACTTC. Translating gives CASSSVAGVETQYF.